This T cell receptor (beta chain) was sequenced for a study of blood T cell repertoires in COVID-19. Authors' methods: How many nucleated cells were present was estimated from reference gene primer amplification. Method: immunoSEQ multiplex PCR; TCRdb's copy keeps in-frame clones and lacks some. D and trimming were read from the DNA, whereas the V and J calls and clone size are those reported in that table. This table has fewer than 350,000 clones, approximately 90% appearing once. Trimming shortened V by 3 bases and J by 5 bases, and 10 bases separated the two germline ends. The CDR3 has 13 amino acids.

Sequenced sample: peripheral blood. This sequence originates from a woman younger than 45 with COVID-19, enrolled during active disease. The rearrangement uses TRBV12-3 or TRBV12-4 and TRBJ1-1; D perhaps matches TRBD1 (5 bases). In DNA form, the CDR3 reads TGTGCCAGCAGTTTCGGGGGTACGACTGAAGCTTTCTTT. Translation gives CASSFGGTTEAFF.